These T cell receptor beta chains were read from a single sample in a study of shared clonotypes between healthy human individuals. The repertoire was sequenced with immunoSEQ multiplex PCR; TCRdb's copy has only in-frame clones and lacks some. This sample carries approximately 510,000 clones, about four fifths of them seen once, and the ten largest clones take roughly 13%. The sequenced material came from PBMCs. Receptors originate from a woman aged 40 to 49 in good health. Some clones in this sample may be carry-over from other donors' samples. Both conserved end residues are part of each CDR3. The D gene is left open where the match is weak. Size is omitted from some rows. Given values are once, few, many or a class for expanded clones.

J gene: TRBJ2-7; clone size: few; D gene: NA; V gene: TRBV7-8; CDR3 protein: CASSLVLHEQYF; CDR3 DNA: TGTGCCAGCAGCTTAGTCCTCCACGAGCAGTACTTC
J gene: TRBJ2-3; clone size: NA; D gene: NA; V gene: TRBV7-2; CDR3 protein: CASSFPQGTQYF; CDR3 DNA: TGTGCCAGCAGCTTCCCGCAGGGTACGCAGTATTTT
J gene: TRBJ2-3; clone size: once; D gene: NA; V gene: TRBV11-3; CDR3 protein: CASSKGILTDTQYF; CDR3 DNA: TGTGCCAGCAGCAAGGGGATACTCACAGATACGCAGTATTTT
J gene: TRBJ2-7; clone size: NA; D gene: TRBD1; V gene: TRBV27; CDR3 protein: CASSSRQGAYEQYF; CDR3 DNA: TGTGCCAGCAGTTCGAGACAGGGGGCCTACGAGCAGTACTTC
J gene: TRBJ2-5; clone size: NA; D gene: TRBD1; V gene: TRBV7-9; CDR3 protein: CASSLRRWGRGMEETQYF; CDR3 DNA: TGTGCCAGCAGCTTAAGGCGATGGGGCAGGGGGATGGAAGAGACCCAGTACTTC
J gene: TRBJ2-1; clone size: NA; D gene: TRBD1; V gene: TRBV5-1; CDR3 protein: CASSGLGQGNNEQFF; CDR3 DNA: TGCGCCAGCAGCGGTTTGGGACAGGGGAACAATGAGCAGTTCTTC
J gene: TRBJ2-7; clone size: NA; D gene: TRBD2; V gene: TRBV23-1; CDR3 protein: CASEREGAYEQYF; CDR3 DNA: TGCGCCAGCGAGCGGGAGGGGGCCTACGAGCAGTACTTC
J gene: TRBJ1-2; clone size: NA; D gene: NA; V gene: TRBV4-1; CDR3 protein: CASSQTLGLNYGYTF; CDR3 DNA: TGCGCCAGCAGCCAGACTCTCGGGCTTAACTATGGCTACACCTTC
J gene: TRBJ2-3; clone size: NA; D gene: NA; V gene: TRBV11-2; CDR3 protein: CASSLDRLASDTQYF; CDR3 DNA: TGTGCCAGCAGCTTAGATCGCCTAGCTTCAGATACGCAGTATTTT
J gene: TRBJ2-6; clone size: NA; D gene: TRBD1; V gene: TRBV5-4; CDR3 protein: CASSPGQGILSGANVLTF; CDR3 DNA: TGTGCCAGCAGCCCGGGACAGGGGATTCTCTCTGGGGCCAACGTCCTGACTTTC
J gene: TRBJ2-1; clone size: many; D gene: TRBD2; V gene: TRBV11-3; CDR3 protein: CASSFSGTLGEQFF; CDR3 DNA: TGTGCCAGCAGCTTTAGCGGGACCCTCGGTGAGCAGTTCTTC
J gene: TRBJ2-3; clone size: once; D gene: NA; V gene: TRBV6-1; CDR3 protein: CASSVLGSAGSDTQYF; CDR3 DNA: TGTGCCAGCAGTGTTCTCGGGAGCGCGGGTAGTGATACGCAGTATTTT
J gene: TRBJ2-2; clone size: NA; D gene: NA; V gene: TRBV5-1; CDR3 protein: CASDEAPNTGELFF; CDR3 DNA: TGCGCCAGCGATGAAGCTCCGAACACCGGGGAGCTGTTTTTT
J gene: TRBJ2-2; clone size: NA; D gene: TRBD1; V gene: TRBV5-1; CDR3 protein: CASSFGTQQGTGELFF; CDR3 DNA: TGCGCCAGCAGCTTTGGCACCCAACAGGGGACCGGGGAGCTGTTTTTT